This is a list of T cell receptor beta chains from one sample in a study of T cell changes during pregnancy in multiple sclerosis. Here immunoSEQ multiplex PCR was the method, and the copy in TCRdb shows in-frame clones only, minus some. Of 56,000 or so clones listed, roughly nine tenths are singletons. This specimen consisted of CD4+ T cells from peripheral blood mononuclear cells, obtained in the third trimester of pregnancy. Source of these receptors: a female donor with multiple sclerosis, enrolled in a pregnancy study. Each CDR3 is given with its conserved first and last residue. D genes are given only for firm matches. Part of the rows lack a size; the others show once, few, many or a class for expanded clones.

>TRBJ1-5|-|-|TRBV6-5
CASGRVQPQHF
TGTGCCAGCGGCAGGGTTCAGCCCCAGCATTTT
>TRBJ2-1|-|-|TRBV6-5
CASSSYYEQFF
TGTGCCAGCAGTTCTTACTACGAGCAGTTCTTC
>TRBJ2-3|TRBD1|-|TRBV9
CASSGGQGRRDTQYF
TGTGCCAGCAGCGGGGGACAGGGACGAAGGGATACGCAGTATTTT
>TRBJ2-3|TRBD1|-|TRBV28
CASRTGTGVGYTQYF
TGTGCCAGCAGAACCGGGACAGGGGTCGGATATACGCAGTATTTT
>TRBJ1-2|-|-|TRBV5-1
CASSLSDFGLNLGYTF
TGCGCCAGCAGCTTGTCGGACTTTGGGCTTAATCTAGGCTACACCTTC
>TRBJ1-5|TRBD1|few|TRBV7-9
CASSLGQGGQPQHF
TGTGCCAGCAGTTTAGGACAGGGAGGTCAGCCCCAGCATTTT
>TRBJ1-5|-|-|TRBV7-9
CASSLGFGGANQPQHF
TGTGCCAGCAGCTTAGGTTTCGGGGGGGCCAATCAGCCCCAGCATTTT
>TRBJ1-6|-|-|TRBV27
CASSFEISYNSPLHF
TGTGCCAGCAGTTTTGAGATCTCCTATAATTCACCCCTCCACTTT
>TRBJ1-5|-|-|TRBV10-2
CASRAWGQPQHF
TGCGCCAGCAGAGCTTGGGGCCAGCCCCAGCATTTT
>TRBJ2-4|TRBD2|-|TRBV9
CASSTRGGWGNIQYF
TGTGCCAGCAGCACCCGGGGGGGCTGGGGAAACATTCAGTACTTC
>TRBJ1-2|-|-|TRBV7-9
CASSLGFQGGYGYTF
TGTGCCAGCAGCTTAGGATTTCAGGGAGGCTATGGCTACACCTTC
>TRBJ1-2|-|-|TRBV5-8
CASSLWGGYTF
TGTGCCAGCAGCTTGTGGGGCGGCTACACCTTC
>TRBJ2-3|-|-|TRBV6-4
CASRGDFPLPDTQYF
TGTGCCAGCAGAGGGGACTTTCCCCTTCCAGATACGCAGTATTTT
>TRBJ1-5|-|-|TRBV5-4
CASSLGGGENQPQHF
TGTGCCAGCAGCTTGGGCGGGGGGGAGAATCAGCCCCAGCATTTT
>TRBJ2-3|-|-|TRBV30
CAWSRAGDTSTDTQYF
TGTGCCTGGAGTAGGGCAGGGGATACTAGCACAGATACGCAGTATTTT
>TRBJ2-7|-|-|TRBV19
CASSSWTEGEQYF
TGTGCCAGTAGTTCTTGGACAGAGGGCGAGCAGTACTTC
>TRBJ2-5|TRBD2|once|TRBV4-2
CASSRAGGPLGETQYF
TGTGCCAGCAGCCGGGCGGGAGGGCCGCTTGGAGAGACCCAGTACTTC
>TRBJ2-5|TRBD1|once|TRBV29-1
CSARTGFGETQYF
TGCAGCGCCCGGACAGGATTTGGAGAGACCCAGTACTTC
>TRBJ2-5|-|-|TRBV6-1
CASSVKNREETQYF
TGTGCCAGCAGTGTAAAGAACAGGGAAGAGACCCAGTACTTC
>TRBJ2-3|TRBD2|-|TRBV5-6
CASDTGLAGSTQYF
TGTGCCAGTGACACGGGACTAGCGGGCTCGACGCAGTATTTT
>TRBJ1-2|-|-|TRBV11-2
CASSTLTGINYGYTF
TGTGCCAGCAGCACCCTAACAGGAATCAACTATGGCTACACCTTC
>TRBJ1-1|-|-|TRBV6-1
CASSNREAFF
TGTGCCAGCAGTAACAGGGAAGCTTTCTTT
>TRBJ2-3|TRBD2|-|TRBV30
CAWSVWLAGADTQYF
TGTGCCTGGAGTGTTTGGCTAGCGGGGGCTGATACGCAGTATTTT
>TRBJ1-1|-|once|TRBV10-3
CAISEDTLNTEAFF
TGTGCCATCAGTGAGGACACCCTGAACACTGAAGCTTTCTTT
>TRBJ2-1|TRBD2|-|TRBV7-6
CASSLRLAGASYNEQFF
TGTGCCAGCAGCTTACGTCTAGCGGGAGCTAGCTACAATGAGCAGTTCTTC
>TRBJ1-4|-|-|TRBV7-7
CASSLEGRGTNEKLFF
TGTGCCAGCAGCTTAGAGGGTAGGGGGACTAATGAAAAACTGTTTTTT
>TRBJ2-1|TRBD1|-|TRBV5-1
CASSLGPRQGGVNEQFF
TGCGCCAGCAGCTTGGGTCCCCGACAGGGTGGAGTGAATGAGCAGTTCTTC
>TRBJ2-7|TRBD2|-|TRBV5-4
CASSPEGTRGTQYF
TGTGCCAGCAGCCCGGAAGGGACTAGGGGTACTCAGTACTTC
>TRBJ2-7|-|once|TRBV30
CAWSVGRDPPTDPNFYEQYF
TGTGCCTGGAGTGTCGGGCGGGATCCGCCAACAGACCCAAACTTTTACGAGCAGTACTTC
>TRBJ2-1|-|few|TRBV7-9
CASSGGIGSYNEQFF
TGTGCCAGCAGCGGCGGGATAGGCTCCTACAATGAGCAGTTCTTC
>TRBJ2-3|TRBD1|once|TRBV19
CASSETGGLHTQYF
TGTGCCAGTAGTGAAACAGGGGGCTTGCATACGCAGTATTTT
>TRBJ2-3|TRBD2|-|TRBV11-3
CASKWGISGRSDTQYF
TGTGCCAGCAAATGGGGGATTAGCGGGAGGTCAGATACGCAGTATTTT
>TRBJ1-5|-|-|TRBV30
CAWSLRGNQPQHF
TGTGCCTGGAGTCTTAGAGGCAATCAGCCCCAGCATTTT
>TRBJ2-1|TRBD2|-|TRBV7-7
CASSYRLAGPSGNEQFF
TGTGCCAGCAGCTACCGACTAGCGGGTCCAAGCGGGAATGAGCAGTTCTTC
>TRBJ1-2|TRBD1|-|TRBV19
CASSKQGNYGYTF
TGTGCCAGTAGTAAACAGGGGAACTATGGCTACACCTTC
>TRBJ2-5|-|once|TRBV2
CASSAQGHQETQYF
TGTGCCAGCAGCGCACAGGGCCACCAAGAGACCCAGTACTTC
>TRBJ2-1|-|-|TRBV7-4
CASKKTPRGVSSYNEQFF
TGTGCCAGCAAAAAAACCCCCAGGGGCGTAAGCTCCTACAATGAGCAGTTCTTC
>TRBJ2-2|TRBD2|-|TRBV27
CASSLLAGDTGELFF
TGTGCCAGCAGTTTACTAGCGGGAGACACCGGGGAGCTGTTTTTT
>TRBJ2-3|TRBD2|-|TRBV15
CATSRERGGRSDTQYF
TGTGCCACCAGCAGAGAGCGGGGGGGCCGCTCAGATACGCAGTATTTT
>TRBJ1-4|TRBD1|-|TRBV28
CASSTQGAPNEKLFF
TGTGCCAGCAGTACCCAGGGGGCACCTAATGAAAAACTGTTTTTT
>TRBJ1-2|TRBD1|few|TRBV27
CASSLSPFDRAIVYTF
TGTGCCAGCAGTTTATCCCCATTCGACAGGGCAATTGTCTACACCTTC
>TRBJ2-7|-|-|TRBV11-2
CASSLERAGEDSEQYF
TGTGCCAGCAGCTTAGAAAGGGCAGGGGAAGATAGCGAGCAGTACTTC
>TRBJ2-5|TRBD1|-|TRBV19
CASSSGGAETQYF
TGTGCCAGTAGTTCAGGGGGCGCCGAGACCCAGTACTTC
>TRBJ2-2|TRBD1|-|TRBV7-2
CASSLQGATGELFF
TGTGCCAGCAGCTTACAGGGGGCCACCGGGGAGCTGTTTTTT
>TRBJ1-1|-|-|TRBV12-5
CASGLVLRGARREAFF
TGTGCTAGTGGTTTGGTACTCCGGGGGGCCCGCCGTGAAGCTTTCTTT
>TRBJ1-5|-|-|TRBV7-2
CASSLEYAGYQPQHF
TGTGCCAGCAGCTTAGAATATGCAGGGTATCAGCCCCAGCATTTT
>TRBJ2-7|-|-|TRBV27
CASSLEGASREQYF
TGTGCCAGCAGTCTTGAGGGTGCCTCCCGTGAGCAGTACTTC
>TRBJ2-1|-|-|TRBV14
CASSQVAGSSYNEQFF
TGTGCCAGCAGCCAAGTGGCGGGAAGCTCCTACAATGAGCAGTTCTTC
>TRBJ1-3|-|-|TRBV6-1
CASSEGTAAGNTIYF
TGTGCCAGCAGTGAAGGGACAGCGGCTGGAAACACCATATATTTT
>TRBJ1-1|-|few|TRBV9
CASSVERGEAFF
TGTGCCAGCAGCGTAGAGCGGGGGGAAGCTTTCTTT
>TRBJ1-2|-|-|TRBV27
CASSSTGYGYTF
TGTGCCAGCAGCTCGACAGGATATGGCTACACCTTC
>TRBJ1-3|-|-|TRBV9
CASSVDNGQTGNTIYF
TGTGCCAGCAGCGTAGATAATGGCCAAACTGGAAACACCATATATTTT
>TRBJ2-7|TRBD2|few|TRBV2
CASSEKTSDYEQYF
TGTGCCAGCAGTGAAAAGACTAGCGACTACGAGCAGTACTTC